This is a list of T cell receptor beta chains from one sample in a study of early T cells in non-severe SARS-CoV-2 infection. In TCRdb, the 5' RACE reads were re-called with MiXCR into one record per CDR3 protein. The sample carries some 80,000 distinct CDR3 sequences, approximately 5% recorded once. Material: whole blood, obtained at baseline. The receptor set was obtained from an adult who was a healthcare worker with PCR-confirmed SARS-CoV-2 infection or an uninfected control (not recorded which). The CDR3 runs from the conserved cysteine through the conserved F or W. A D gene is named only where the DNA matches it firmly. The size field is filled for only some rows; it gives once, few, many or a size class.

abundance,j_gene,d_gene,v_gene,CDR3nt,CDR3aa
many,TRBJ2-7,.,TRBV18,TGTGCCAGCTCACCACCGCTCGGCACCTACGAGCAGTACTTC,CASSPPLGTYEQYF
.,TRBJ2-4,.,TRBV2,TGTGCCAGCGGAGGAGAGGTTGACATTCAGTACTTC,CASGGEVDIQYF
few,TRBJ2-7,.,TRBV28,TGTGCCAGCAGTTTATCAGGGACTTATTTACGGGAGCAGTACTTC,CASSLSGTYLREQYF
.,TRBJ1-2,TRBD1,TRBV30,TGTGTCTGGAGTGTACAGACAGGGGGCTACACCTTC,CVWSVQTGGYTF
.,TRBJ1-3,TRBD1,TRBV5-5,TGTGCCAGCAAAGACAGGGACGGAAACACCATATATTTT,CASKDRDGNTIYF
few,TRBJ1-5,.,TRBV3-1,TGTGCCAGCAGCCAAGTATTTGATAGGGACCAGCCCCAGCATTTT,CASSQVFDRDQPQHF
many,TRBJ2-1,.,TRBV11-2,TGTGCCAGCAGCCCCTGGGGAGGCCTATCCTACAATGAGCAGTTCTTC,CASSPWGGLSYNEQFF
many,TRBJ2-1,.,TRBV20-1,TGCAGTGCCTATTCGGGTATTTACAATGAGCAGTTCTTC,CSAYSGIYNEQFF
few,TRBJ1-1,.,TRBV4-1,TGCGCCAGCAGCCTTAGAGGACAGTACACTGAAGCTTTCTTT,CASSLRGQYTEAFF
many,TRBJ2-3,TRBD1,TRBV6-5,TGTGCCAGCAGTTACTCAGCAGGGGGTAGCAGACTTACAGATACGCAGTATTTT,CASSYSAGGSRLTDTQYF
many,TRBJ1-5,.,TRBV27,TGTGCCAGCAGTACCCGACAGACTAGCAATCAGCCCCAGCATTTT,CASSTRQTSNQPQHF
.,TRBJ1-1,.,TRBV5-1,TGCGCCAGCAGCTTGATCCCATGGGGAGGGAACACTGAAGCTTTCTTT,CASSLIPWGGNTEAFF
few,TRBJ2-4,.,TRBV4-1,TGCGCCAGCAGCCAAGGGGGTGAACGGGCCAAAAACATTCAGTACTTC,CASSQGGERAKNIQYF
few,TRBJ2-3,.,TRBV11-3,TGTGCCAGCAGTCGGGATTCAGATACGCAGTATTTT,CASSRDSDTQYF
.,TRBJ1-1,TRBD1,TRBV24-1,TGTGCCACCAGTGACTCCGGACAGGGGGGAGAAGCTTTCTTT,CATSDSGQGGEAFF
few,TRBJ1-4,TRBD1,TRBV19,TGTGCCAGCCGACCGCAGAGGGGGCGTTCTGAAAAACTGTTTTTT,CASRPQRGRSEKLFF
many,TRBJ2-3,.,TRBV7-2,TGTGCCAGCAGCTTAGAGCTAGCGCACAGCACAGATACGCAGTATTTT,CASSLELAHSTDTQYF
many,TRBJ1-3,.,TRBV6-5,TGTGCCAGCAGTTCCTTTTACGCCTCTGGAAACACCATATATTTT,CASSSFYASGNTIYF
few,TRBJ2-3,TRBD1,TRBV20-1,TGCAGTGCTAGAAGGGACAGCCGAGAGTCAGATACGCAGTATTTT,CSARRDSRESDTQYF
many,TRBJ2-7,TRBD1,TRBV28,TGTGCCAGCAGCTTCGTCCGTTCGACAGGGCCTAACGAGCAGTACTTC,CASSFVRSTGPNEQYF
.,TRBJ1-2,.,TRBV29-1,TGCAGCGTTGAAGATCAGGGGTTACTGGGCTACACCTTC,CSVEDQGLLGYTF
few,TRBJ1-1,.,TRBV27,TGTGCCAGCAGTTTATCGGCGGGGGCCGCGGCTTTCTTT,CASSLSAGAAAFF
many,TRBJ2-7,.,TRBV12-3/TRBV12-4,TGTGCCAGCAGTTCCCCCCTCAGGGGCGAGCAGTACTTC,CASSSPLRGEQYF
.,TRBJ2-2,.,TRBV6-6,TGTGCCAGCAGTTACTTGGCGACCCACACCGGGGAGCTGTTTTTT,CASSYLATHTGELFF
.,TRBJ2-7,.,TRBV5-1,TGCGCCAGCAGCTTGGAGGCAGCGGCCTACGAGCAGTACTTC,CASSLEAAAYEQYF
many,TRBJ1-2,.,TRBV7-9,TGTGCCAGCAGCTTACAGGGACACGATGGCTACACCTTC,CASSLQGHDGYTF
many,TRBJ2-4,.,TRBV12-3/TRBV12-4,TGTGCCAGCACCTTTTCACTAGCCAAAAACATTCAGTACTTC,CASTFSLAKNIQYF
few,TRBJ1-2,.,TRBV19,TGTGCCAGTAGTACCCCCGGAGGCTACACCTTC,CASSTPGGYTF
many,TRBJ2-7,.,TRBV18,TGTGCCAGCTCGTGGAACCAGGGCTACGAGCAGTACTTC,CASSWNQGYEQYF
.,TRBJ2-4,TRBD2,TRBV28,TGTGCCAGCAGTTCGGGAGGGGGAGCCAAAAACATTCAGTACTTC,CASSSGGGAKNIQYF
many,TRBJ2-7,.,TRBV14,TGTGCCAGCAGCCAGACGACAGGGTCCGGCGCGGGGAAGCAGTACTTC,CASSQTTGSGAGKQYF
few,TRBJ2-1,.,TRBV2,TGTGCCAGCTCGAACAGGGGAGGAGATGAGCAGTTCTTC,CASSNRGGDEQFF
.,TRBJ2-7,TRBD2,TRBV10-1,TGCGCCAGCATGGGACTAGCGGGTGATTCCTACGAGCAGTACTTC,CASMGLAGDSYEQYF
many,TRBJ2-5,TRBD2,TRBV7-8,TGTGCCAGCAGCCCTTTGACGGGAGGTGGCCAAGAGACCCAGTACTTC,CASSPLTGGGQETQYF
many,TRBJ1-2,.,TRBV16,TGTGCCAGCAGCCAATCGGGCAGGGGCCCGTATGGCTACACCTTC,CASSQSGRGPYGYTF
few,TRBJ1-1,.,TRBV7-9,TGTGCCAGCAGGCCTGCAGGTGAACGAACTGAAGCTTTCTTT,CASRPAGERTEAFF
.,TRBJ2-7,.,TRBV5-1,TGCGCCAGCAGCTTGGGTGACGGGCGGGTAGCCTACGAGCAGTACTTC,CASSLGDGRVAYEQYF
many,TRBJ2-7,.,TRBV28,TGTGCCAGCAGTTTAGTCGACAGGACCACCTACGAGCAGTACTTC,CASSLVDRTTYEQYF
many,TRBJ1-6,.,TRBV19,TGTGCCAGTACCCCGACCGACGGCTCACCCCTCCACTTT,CASTPTDGSPLHF
many,TRBJ2-1,TRBD2,TRBV19,TGTGCCAGTACCCCCTCCGGGAGGATCGCCTACAATGAGCAGTTCTTC,CASTPSGRIAYNEQFF
many,TRBJ2-1,.,TRBV11-2,TGTGCCAGCAACCCGGACTGGCTTGGGGACAATGAGCAGTTCTTC,CASNPDWLGDNEQFF
many,TRBJ2-1,.,TRBV6-1,TGTGCCAGCAATCGAGCGGCTGGGAGCGGCTCCTACAATGAGCAGTTCTTC,CASNRAAGSGSYNEQFF
.,TRBJ1-1,TRBD1,TRBV12-3/TRBV12-4,TGTGCCAGCAGTGGGACAGGGGGCTGGTTCGACACTGAAGCTTTCTTT,CASSGTGGWFDTEAFF
few,TRBJ1-5,.,TRBV7-9,TGTGCCAGCAGCCAGGGGACACTCCAACCCCAGCATTTT,CASSQGTLQPQHF
many,TRBJ1-1,.,TRBV4-2,TGTGCCAGCAGCCAAGTCAGGGACACTGAAGCTTTCTTT,CASSQVRDTEAFF
many,TRBJ1-1,.,TRBV7-8,TGTGCCAGCAGCTTAGAGGCGCCGGGCACTGAAGCTTTCTTT,CASSLEAPGTEAFF
.,TRBJ1-5,TRBD1,TRBV28,TGTGCCAGCAGTCTCCCGGACAGGCTATATCAGCCCCAGCATTTT,CASSLPDRLYQPQHF
.,TRBJ2-1,.,TRBV12-3/TRBV12-4,TGTGCCAGCAGTTTCCGACCGGCGGCCAGCTCCTACAATGAGCAGTTCTTC,CASSFRPAASSYNEQFF
few,TRBJ1-2,TRBD1,TRBV28,TGTGCCAGCAGTTTATCGACAGGGGTCTTTAACTATGGCTACACCTTC,CASSLSTGVFNYGYTF
many,TRBJ2-1,TRBD2,TRBV10-3,TGTGCCATCAGTGGAGATGGTAGCGGGGGGTACAATGAGCAGTTCTTC,CAISGDGSGGYNEQFF
.,TRBJ2-7,TRBD2,TRBV27,TGTGCCAGCAGTTTATCGACTAGCGGGAGTGGGGAGCAGTACTTC,CASSLSTSGSGEQYF
many,TRBJ2-7,TRBD1,TRBV10-3,TGTGCCATCAGAGACAGGGAGAACTACGAGCAGTACTTC,CAIRDRENYEQYF
few,TRBJ1-3,.,TRBV28,TGTGCCAGCAGTTTATGGGGTAATGGAAACACCATATATTTT,CASSLWGNGNTIYF